Detailed here is one T cell receptor beta chain. Its target is not known. This entry belongs to a study of cytomegalovirus exposure and HLA in healthy donors. General study results and limits: In vitro assays verified that a few CMV-associated chains recognized CMV antigens specifically.

Primers for the PCR totalled 60 Vbeta and 13 Jbeta. Method: immunoSEQ multiplex PCR; TCRdb's copy keeps in-frame clones and lacks some. The sample yields 170,000 or so clones, over 75% seen once. The ends lost 4 bases at V and 0 bases at J; junction bases unmatched: 6. The CDR3 totals 15 residues. Per the germline V gene, CDR1 is SGHNT and CDR2 is YYREEE (reference sequence). Sequences were obtained from PBMCs. The chain is built from TRBV5-4 and TRBJ1-1, with 7 bases lining up with TRBD1. The sequence was collected from a woman aged 45-60 years in good health and CMV-seropositive. CDR3: CASSKSTGLNTEAFF. In DNA, the CDR3 is TGTGCCAGCAGCAAGTCGACAGGGTTGAACACTGAAGCTTTCTTT.